This TCR beta chain was sequenced for a study of shared clonotypes between healthy human individuals. Trimming shortened V by 1 base and J by 2 bases, and 12 bases separated the two germline ends. The CDR3 sequence is 15 residues long. The V gene's germline CDR1 is GTSNPN and CDR2 SVGIG (reference sequence). In the case of this clone: As yet, its antigen is unknown.

Only in-frame clones appear in the TCRdb table, and some are missing; sequencing was by immunoSEQ multiplex PCR. The sample yields about 2.4 million clones, under 95% seen once. Division of CD4+ cells produced a CD45RA+ naive subset and a CD45RA-negative memory subset. General study findings and limits: Despite large depth, sorted-subset datasets appeared incompletely sequenced. It was the few donors that limited the genetic and exposure-history diversity represented.

Sequencing was carried out using naive CD4+ T cells from PBMCs. Subset specified: CD45RA+ positively selected. The receptor's source is a man aged 18 to 35 in good health. Some clones in this sample may be carry-over from other donors' samples. V gene TRBV30 combines with J gene TRBJ1-5, with D perhaps TRBD1 (5 bases). The CDR3 region is CAWSGGEFGNQPQHF. The CDR3 nucleotides read TGTGCCTGGAGTGGGGGGGAGTTTGGCAATCAGCCCCAGCATTTT. Supplemented by reference TRBV30 and TRBJ1-5, the full variable domain reads SQTIHQWPATLVQPVGSPLSLECTVEGTSNPNLYWYRQAAGRGLQLLFYSVGIGQISSEVPQNLSASRPQDRQFILSSKKLLLSDSGFYLCAWSGGEFGNQPQHFGDGTRLSIL.